The TCR beta chain under discussion was sequenced for a study of blood T cell repertoires in COVID-19. Study-wide background: Collection of acute and convalescent COVID-19 samples took place in the United States, Italy and Spain. T cells, B-cell-depleted T cells, or PBMCs provided the cDNA or gDNA that served as material.

Per the original methods: Cell counts per sample came from amplifying reference gene primers. Sequencing used immunoSEQ multiplex PCR; TCRdb keeps in-frame clones, though not all of them. D and trimming were read from the DNA, whereas the V and J calls and clone size are those reported in that table. Seen here are some 97,000 clones, approximately 90% observed once, and the top ten hold 0.97%. There are 14 residues in the CDR3. The ends were cut back, 3 bases at V and 5 bases at J, with 14 bases in the middle. Germline CDR1 and CDR2: MDHEN and SYDVKM. This rearrangement joins TRBV28 to TRBJ2-7; D perhaps matches TRBD2 (5 bases). This TCR was sampled from a man aged 55 to 70 with acute or convalescent COVID-19. Source material: peripheral blood. The CDR3 nucleotides read TGTGCCAGCAGTTTTGGGCTAGCAACCCACGAGCAGTACTTC. Translating it yields CASSFGLATHEQYF.